This TCR beta chain was identified in a study of blood T cell repertoires in COVID-19. In the study overall: Samples came from the United States, Italy and Spain, spanning acute and convalescent COVID-19. T cells, B-cell-depleted T cells, or PBMCs provided the cDNA or gDNA that served as material.

The J segment lost 4 bases and the V segment lost 10 bases, leaving 4 bases of the junction unmatched. The V gene's germline CDR1 is LNHDA and CDR2 SQIVND (reference sequence). The CDR3 has 13 amino acids. Original data processing: Estimates of nucleated cell counts were drawn from the amplification of reference gene primers. Using immunoSEQ multiplex PCR, the repertoire was profiled, and TCRdb retains in-frame clones only, with some absent. Clone size and the V and J calls come from that table; the DNA yielded D and trimming. The data show about 38,000 clones, 85% to 90% seen once. The source material was peripheral blood. The source of this sequence is a man aged 55 to 70 with active or convalescent COVID-19. The rearrangement uses TRBV19 and TRBJ1-5, with 10 bases matching TRBD1. The CDR3 DNA follows: TGTGCCATTTCGGGACAGGGGAATCAGCCCCAGCATTTT. Amino acid sequence: CAISGQGNQPQHF.